Listed below are T cell receptor beta chains from one sample, sequenced in a study of blood T cells in healthy people across ages. TCRdb ran MiXCR on the 5' RACE reads and lists one entry per CDR3 protein. Among 800,000 to 950,000 distinct CDR3 sequences listed, about 48% were seen once. Sequenced material: blood. The receptors were gathered from a man aged 25-45 years in good health. Each CDR3 is given with its conserved first and last residue. D genes are given only for firm matches. Only part of the rows carry a size: once, few, many, or a class if the clone is expanded.

J: TRBJ1-2
V: TRBV3-1
size: .
D: .
DNA: TGTGCCAGCAGCCCGGACATAGCTAACTATGGCTACACCTTC
CDR3: CASSPDIANYGYTF

J: TRBJ2-5
V: TRBV20-1
size: once
D: TRBD1
DNA: TGCAGTGCTAGAGAGCCCCTGAGGACAGGGAAGCGGCAAGAGACCCAGTACTTC
CDR3: CSAREPLRTGKRQETQYF

J: TRBJ2-5
V: TRBV12-3/TRBV12-4
size: .
D: .
DNA: TGTGCCAGCAGTTTAGCTGCAGGGTTAGAGACCCAGTACTTC
CDR3: CASSLAAGLETQYF

J: TRBJ1-6
V: TRBV6-1
size: .
D: .
DNA: TGTGCCAGCAGTGCGGGACAAGATAATTCACCCCTCCACTTT
CDR3: CASSAGQDNSPLHF

J: TRBJ2-1
V: TRBV29-1
size: few
D: .
DNA: TGCAGCGTTGTCTTATTAGGGTATAATGAGCAGTTCTTC
CDR3: CSVVLLGYNEQFF

J: TRBJ2-7
V: TRBV29-1
size: many
D: TRBD2
DNA: TGCAGCGGGAGAGTTGTTGGGGGGGACTACGAGCAGTACTTC
CDR3: CSGRVVGGDYEQYF

J: TRBJ2-7
V: TRBV29-1
size: few
D: TRBD1
DNA: TGCAGCGTCAACCGGGACAGGACCATCTACGAGCAGTACTTC
CDR3: CSVNRDRTIYEQYF

J: TRBJ2-7
V: TRBV28
size: few
D: .
DNA: TGTGCCAGCAGCCTACCCTCCCAGTACTTC
CDR3: CASSLPSQYF

J: TRBJ1-4
V: TRBV3-1
size: .
D: .
DNA: TGTGCCAGCAGCCAAGACGTGTCTTCAACTAATGAAAAACTGTTTTTT
CDR3: CASSQDVSSTNEKLFF

J: TRBJ2-3
V: TRBV12-3/TRBV12-4
size: .
D: TRBD2
DNA: TGTGCCAGCAGTAGAGAGATAGCTAGCGGGGGGACTCGCACAGATACGCAGTATTTT
CDR3: CASSREIASGGTRTDTQYF

J: TRBJ2-1
V: TRBV11-1
size: .
D: TRBD1
DNA: TGTGCCAGCAGCTTAGTTTGGACAGGGGGGAATGAGCAGTTCTTC
CDR3: CASSLVWTGGNEQFF

J: TRBJ1-1
V: TRBV9
size: .
D: .
DNA: TGTGCCAGCAGCGCCCAGGCCCTAGACAACACTGAAGCTTTCTTT
CDR3: CASSAQALDNTEAFF

J: TRBJ2-1
V: TRBV20-1
size: .
D: .
DNA: TGCAGTGCTGCCCCCCGGTTGAGGACTCAAGAGACCCAGTTCTTC
CDR3: CSAAPRLRTQETQFF

J: TRBJ1-6
V: TRBV4-1
size: .
D: TRBD1
DNA: TGCGCCAGCAGCCAAGAAGTGGGACAGGGCGATACCTATAATTCACCCCTCCACTTT
CDR3: CASSQEVGQGDTYNSPLHF

J: TRBJ2-3
V: TRBV28
size: .
D: TRBD1
DNA: TGTGCCAGCAGTGGCCGGACAGGGGGCACAGATACGCAGTATTTT
CDR3: CASSGRTGGTDTQYF

J: TRBJ2-1
V: TRBV6-2/TRBV6-3
size: .
D: TRBD1
DNA: TGTGCCAGCAGTTATGACAGGGGGCCCTACAATGAGCAGTTCTTC
CDR3: CASSYDRGPYNEQFF

J: TRBJ1-3
V: TRBV4-2
size: .
D: .
DNA: TGTGCCAGCAGCCAAGAGGCCGGACGCGTCCCTGGAAACACCATATATTTT
CDR3: CASSQEAGRVPGNTIYF

J: TRBJ1-2
V: TRBV9
size: few
D: .
DNA: TGTGCCAGCAGCGTAGGCTTATTATATGGCTACACCTTC
CDR3: CASSVGLLYGYTF

J: TRBJ1-5
V: TRBV20-1
size: few
D: .
DNA: TGCAGTGCTAGAGATGAGTGGGGTCAGCCCCAGCATTTT
CDR3: CSARDEWGQPQHF

J: TRBJ1-1
V: TRBV28
size: few
D: .
DNA: TGTGTTTCGAGGGACACTGAAGCTTTCTTT
CDR3: CVSRDTEAFF

J: TRBJ2-3
V: TRBV6-1
size: .
D: TRBD1
DNA: TGTGCCAGCAGTGAAGCCCCTACAGGGGGGAGCACAGATACGCAGTATTTT
CDR3: CASSEAPTGGSTDTQYF

J: TRBJ2-6
V: TRBV7-9
size: .
D: .
DNA: TGTGCCAGCAGCTTAGTCGGAGGGCCTGGGGCCAACGTCCTGACTTTC
CDR3: CASSLVGGPGANVLTF

J: TRBJ2-6
V: TRBV14
size: .
D: .
DNA: TGTGCCAGCAGCCTAGACCTTTACTCTGGGGCCAACGTCCTGACTTTC
CDR3: CASSLDLYSGANVLTF

J: TRBJ2-1
V: TRBV6-5
size: .
D: TRBD2
DNA: TGTGCCAGCAGTTATAGACGGGGGGCCTACAATGAGCAGTTCTTC
CDR3: CASSYRRGAYNEQFF

J: TRBJ2-5
V: TRBV11-2
size: once
D: .
DNA: TGTGCCAGCAGCCCTTCTCTGGGATTGGGAGAGACCCAGTACTTC
CDR3: CASSPSLGLGETQYF

J: TRBJ2-3
V: TRBV7-2
size: .
D: .
DNA: TGTGCCAGCAGCCCCCAGGGACACCTCTCTGAGGGGCAGTATTTT
CDR3: CASSPQGHLSEGQYF

J: TRBJ1-5
V: TRBV20-1
size: many
D: .
DNA: TGCAGTGCCGTCCCCGGGAGAACTAGCAATCAGCCCCAGCATTTT
CDR3: CSAVPGRTSNQPQHF

J: TRBJ2-1
V: TRBV27
size: .
D: .
DNA: TGTGCCAGCAGTTTTGTGGGGTCCTCCTACAATGAGCAGTTCTTC
CDR3: CASSFVGSSYNEQFF

J: TRBJ2-6
V: TRBV20-1
size: once
D: .
DNA: TGCAGTGGTAACTCTGGGGCCAACGTCCTGACTTTC
CDR3: CSGNSGANVLTF